This record covers a single T cell receptor beta chain. The sample holds many counts of this clone. Its antigen is not yet known. Per-base quality was not reported, and no clone a single base away is much larger than it. This sample was included in a study of T cells after posttransplantation cyclophosphamide (dated by TCRdb to 2015 to 2016). Turning to the overall study: T cell repertoire reconstitution was tracked by TRB sequencing after myeloablative bone marrow transplantation in which posttransplantation cyclophosphamide was used as GVHD prophylaxis. Samples from around 40 PTCy-treated patients and over 15 related bone marrow donors of those patients were subjected to antigen receptor sequencing. TRB sequencing was performed on blood from all 30 or so PTCy patients with 1-year posttransplant specimens. TRB sequencing was also done on up to about 3 additional blood samples from 2 to 5.2 years after transplant in 3 patients, and on pretransplant blood from 4 patients. Because TRA and TRB clonality were tightly correlated in roughly 10 samples, subsequent TCR analyses were focused on TRB only. Public TRB sequences were checked against a database of over 3,500 sequences associated with responses to pathogens, tumor antigens, self-antigens and alloantigens. Overall study outcomes, separate from this receptor: Across over 40 patients, TRB clonality was highly associated with recipient CMV seropositivity and CMV reactivation, and diversity in PTCy patients was similar to diversity in CNI/methotrexate controls. Donor-recipient similarity was low at 1-2 months but rose over the first year, and later blood repertoires were often dominated by donor CD8+ memory clones. The TRB repertoires of T cells infiltrating skin or the GI tract showed only limited overlap with the TRB repertoires found in blood.

On the day of marrow donation, related bone marrow donors gave peripheral blood samples. Peripheral blood and bone marrow mononuclear cells were isolated by Ficoll-Hypaque density centrifugation and were cryopreserved. The germline V gene (reference sequence) specifies MNHEY as CDR1 and SMNVEV as CDR2. Trimming costs V 6 bases and J 2 bases, and their ends lie 13 bases apart. CDR3 length: 14 amino acids, cysteine to phenylalanine. The DNA shown is the 42-base CDR3, in frame from base 1. Genomic DNA was used for TRB sequencing, which was performed with the immunoSEQ assay at survey resolution or with the hsTCRB kit. Per the original workflow: The immunoSEQ software was used for initial read processing, and the LymphoSeq R package was used for repertoire analyses. Clonality was computed as 1 minus normalized Shannon entropy; Gini coefficient was also calculated for each TRB dataset. To infer phenotypes in unsorted samples, TRB sequences from sorted subsets of the recipient or donor were mapped onto the unsorted samples of the same recipient. TCRdb carries this immuneACCESS record with in-frame sequences only. Its versions omit some clonotypes, under half of them owing to an unresolved V gene in the studies checked, with the rest unexplained. From that table come the V and J calls and clone size; the DNA was used to work out D and trimming. There are 41,000 or so clones in this sample, and none of them is a singleton. The ten largest clones add up to roughly 5.9% of the sample.

The clonotype was recovered from a man between 25 and 39 years old in good health and a related stem cell transplant donor. Recombination connected TRBV27 to TRBJ1-2, with the D gene not confidently named. Sequenced input: PBMCs. The CDR3 protein: CASRPHSGNYGYTF. The bases read TGTGCCAGCAGACCCCATTCCGGGAACTATGGCTACACCTTC.